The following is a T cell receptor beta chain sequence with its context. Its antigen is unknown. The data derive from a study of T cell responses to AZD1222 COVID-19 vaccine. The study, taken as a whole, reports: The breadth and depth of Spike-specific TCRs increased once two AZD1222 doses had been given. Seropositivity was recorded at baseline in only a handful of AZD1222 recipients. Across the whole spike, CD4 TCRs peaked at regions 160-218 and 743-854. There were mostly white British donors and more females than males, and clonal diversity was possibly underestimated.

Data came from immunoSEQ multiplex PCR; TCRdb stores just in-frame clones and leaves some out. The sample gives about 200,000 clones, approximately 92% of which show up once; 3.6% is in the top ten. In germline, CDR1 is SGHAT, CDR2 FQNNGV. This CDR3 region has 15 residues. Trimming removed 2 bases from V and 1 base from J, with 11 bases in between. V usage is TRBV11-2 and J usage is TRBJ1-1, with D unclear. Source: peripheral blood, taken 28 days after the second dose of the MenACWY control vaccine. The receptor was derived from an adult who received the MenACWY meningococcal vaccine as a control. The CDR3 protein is CASSLMVVGNTEAFF. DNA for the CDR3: TGTGCCAGCAGCTTAATGGTGGTGGGGAACACTGAAGCTTTCTTT. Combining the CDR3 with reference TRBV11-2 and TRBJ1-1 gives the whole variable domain EAGVAQSPRYKIIEKRQSVAFWCNPISGHATLYWYQQILGQGPKLLIQFQNNGVVDDSQLPKDRFSAERLKGVDSTLKIQPAKLEDSAVYLCASSLMVVGNTEAFFGQGTRLTVV.